This is a list of T cell receptor beta chains from one sample in a study of shared clonotypes between healthy human individuals. Measured with immunoSEQ multiplex PCR; TCRdb has only the in-frame clones, and not every one. This table has some 2 million clones, about 95% appearing once. Input material: naive CD8+ T cells sorted from blood. The receptors were gathered from a man younger than 30 in good health. Each CDR3 is given with its conserved first and last residue. D genes are given only for firm matches. Not every row has a clone size; where given, it reads once, few, many or a size class.

v_gene: TRBV4-1; abundance: .; d_gene: .; j_gene: TRBJ1-3; CDR3nt: TGCGCCAGCAGCCAAGATGCCGCCTGGGGAAACACCATATATTTT; CDR3aa: CASSQDAAWGNTIYF
v_gene: TRBV9; abundance: .; d_gene: .; j_gene: TRBJ2-2; CDR3nt: TGTGCCAGCAGTACTTTCGGGGAGCTGTTTTTT; CDR3aa: CASSTFGELFF
v_gene: TRBV7-2; abundance: .; d_gene: .; j_gene: TRBJ2-1; CDR3nt: TGTGCCAGCAGCCCCGAGGGGTTCTACAATGAGCAGTTCTTC; CDR3aa: CASSPEGFYNEQFF
v_gene: TRBV25-1; abundance: once; d_gene: TRBD1; j_gene: TRBJ2-1; CDR3nt: TGTGCCAGCTGGGACAGATACAATGAGCAGTTCTTC; CDR3aa: CASWDRYNEQFF
v_gene: TRBV29-1; abundance: .; d_gene: .; j_gene: TRBJ2-4; CDR3nt: TGCAGCGTTGAGGGGCAGAAAAACATTCAGTACTTC; CDR3aa: CSVEGQKNIQYF
v_gene: TRBV4-1; abundance: .; d_gene: .; j_gene: TRBJ1-5; CDR3nt: TGCGCCAGCAGCCAAGTCAAGGGTAGCAATCAGCCCCAGCATTTT; CDR3aa: CASSQVKGSNQPQHF
v_gene: TRBV11-2; abundance: .; d_gene: .; j_gene: TRBJ1-2; CDR3nt: TGTGCCAGCAGCTTAGCCCAGGGAAACACCTTC; CDR3aa: CASSLAQGNTF
v_gene: TRBV5-4; abundance: .; d_gene: TRBD2; j_gene: TRBJ2-1; CDR3nt: TGTGCCAGCAGCTTGGGTAGCGGGGGGGCATCGAATGAGCAGTTCTTC; CDR3aa: CASSLGSGGASNEQFF
v_gene: TRBV30; abundance: .; d_gene: TRBD1; j_gene: TRBJ2-7; CDR3nt: TGTGCCTGGAGTAGGACAGGGACCTCCTACGAGCAGTACTTC; CDR3aa: CAWSRTGTSYEQYF
v_gene: TRBV27; abundance: once; d_gene: TRBD1; j_gene: TRBJ2-2; CDR3nt: TGTGCCAGCAGTCTACAATTGTACAGGGGGAACACCGGGGAGCTGTTTTTT; CDR3aa: CASSLQLYRGNTGELFF
v_gene: TRBV5-4; abundance: .; d_gene: .; j_gene: TRBJ1-1; CDR3nt: TGTGCCAGCAGCGGCACCTCGTCCCAGAACACTGAAGCTTTCTTT; CDR3aa: CASSGTSSQNTEAFF
v_gene: TRBV27; abundance: .; d_gene: .; j_gene: TRBJ1-2; CDR3nt: TGTGCCAGCAGTTCCGGGTCTGGCTACACCTTC; CDR3aa: CASSSGSGYTF
v_gene: TRBV11-2; abundance: .; d_gene: .; j_gene: TRBJ1-2; CDR3nt: TGTGCCACTATTCGTGAGGCAGTTGATGGCTACACCTTC; CDR3aa: CATIREAVDGYTF
v_gene: TRBV10-3; abundance: once; d_gene: .; j_gene: TRBJ1-3; CDR3nt: TGTGCCATCAGTGAGGTACAGGGTTCTAACACCATATATTTT; CDR3aa: CAISEVQGSNTIYF
v_gene: TRBV5-4; abundance: .; d_gene: .; j_gene: TRBJ1-4; CDR3nt: TGTGCCAGCAGCGAAATCTCAGAGAAGTATCTGTTTTTT; CDR3aa: CASSEISEKYLFF
v_gene: TRBV12-5; abundance: once; d_gene: .; j_gene: TRBJ2-7; CDR3nt: TGTGCTAGTGGTTTGGTAACCCCGCACGCCAGGGACGTACCCTACGAGCAGTACTTC; CDR3aa: CASGLVTPHARDVPYEQYF
v_gene: TRBV7-2; abundance: .; d_gene: TRBD1; j_gene: TRBJ2-7; CDR3nt: TGTGCCAGCAGCCCCGGACAGGCCCGATCCAACGAGCAGTACTTC; CDR3aa: CASSPGQARSNEQYF
v_gene: TRBV25-1; abundance: .; d_gene: .; j_gene: TRBJ1-2; CDR3nt: TGTGCCAGCAGTCCTTCCCACGACTCTTACTATGGCTACACCTTC; CDR3aa: CASSPSHDSYYGYTF
v_gene: TRBV19; abundance: .; d_gene: TRBD1; j_gene: TRBJ2-1; CDR3nt: TGTGCCAGTAGTATGGACAGGGGCGGGTACAATGAGCAGTTCTTC; CDR3aa: CASSMDRGGYNEQFF
v_gene: TRBV7-3; abundance: .; d_gene: TRBD1; j_gene: TRBJ2-7; CDR3nt: TGTGCCAGCAGCTTTAGACAGGGCTACGAGCAGTACTTC; CDR3aa: CASSFRQGYEQYF
v_gene: TRBV2; abundance: .; d_gene: TRBD1; j_gene: TRBJ2-7; CDR3nt: TGTGCCAGCAGGACGGACAGGGGAAGCTCCTACGAGCAGTACTTC; CDR3aa: CASRTDRGSSYEQYF
v_gene: TRBV30; abundance: .; d_gene: .; j_gene: TRBJ2-7; CDR3nt: TGTGCCTGGAGTGTAGTACAAGGGGGCTCCTACGAGCAGTACTTC; CDR3aa: CAWSVVQGGSYEQYF
v_gene: TRBV4-1; abundance: .; d_gene: .; j_gene: TRBJ2-5; CDR3nt: TGCGCCAGCAGCCAGGGTTGGGGAGCGGGTCAAGAGACCCAGTACTTC; CDR3aa: CASSQGWGAGQETQYF
v_gene: TRBV6-1; abundance: .; d_gene: .; j_gene: TRBJ2-2; CDR3nt: TGTGCCAGCGGGCCATTCACCGGGGAGCTGTTTTTT; CDR3aa: CASGPFTGELFF
v_gene: TRBV7-9; abundance: .; d_gene: .; j_gene: TRBJ2-2; CDR3nt: TGTGCCAGCAGCTTAGTTCTTGGGGGAAGCACCGGGGAGCTGTTTTTT; CDR3aa: CASSLVLGGSTGELFF
v_gene: TRBV4-3; abundance: once; d_gene: .; j_gene: TRBJ2-1; CDR3nt: TGCGCCAGCAGCCAAGATCAGGGCAGTTACAATGAGCAGTTCTTC; CDR3aa: CASSQDQGSYNEQFF
v_gene: TRBV7-2; abundance: .; d_gene: TRBD2; j_gene: TRBJ2-1; CDR3nt: TGTGCCAGCAGCCCCGATGCTAGCGGGTGGTACAATGAGCAGTTCTTC; CDR3aa: CASSPDASGWYNEQFF
v_gene: TRBV19; abundance: .; d_gene: .; j_gene: TRBJ1-1; CDR3nt: TGTGCCAGTACCCACGGTGAAGCTTTCTTT; CDR3aa: CASTHGEAFF
v_gene: TRBV4-1; abundance: .; d_gene: .; j_gene: TRBJ1-4; CDR3nt: TGCGCCAGCAGCCTGGGGACATTTGAAAAACTGTTTTTT; CDR3aa: CASSLGTFEKLFF
v_gene: TRBV11-1; abundance: .; d_gene: .; j_gene: TRBJ2-5; CDR3nt: TGTGCCAGCAGCTTTACCCCCCAAGCTGAGACCCAGTACTTC; CDR3aa: CASSFTPQAETQYF
v_gene: TRBV7-9; abundance: .; d_gene: .; j_gene: TRBJ1-5; CDR3nt: TGTGCCAGCAGCGCCGACCGATACGATCAGCCCCAGCATTTT; CDR3aa: CASSADRYDQPQHF
v_gene: TRBV4-3; abundance: .; d_gene: TRBD2; j_gene: TRBJ2-3; CDR3nt: TGCGCCAGCAGCCAAGACCCTAGCGGGAGGGGCGCAGATACGCAGTATTTT; CDR3aa: CASSQDPSGRGADTQYF
v_gene: TRBV5-6; abundance: .; d_gene: .; j_gene: TRBJ2-5; CDR3nt: TGTGCCAGCAGCTGGAAACTCCAAGAGACCCAGTACTTC; CDR3aa: CASSWKLQETQYF
v_gene: TRBV6-1; abundance: .; d_gene: .; j_gene: TRBJ1-2; CDR3nt: TGTGCCAGGAGTGCAAACCTTAACTATGGCTACACCTTC; CDR3aa: CARSANLNYGYTF
v_gene: TRBV27; abundance: .; d_gene: .; j_gene: TRBJ2-4; CDR3nt: TGTGCCAGCAGTTTGAGTATAGCCAAAAACATTCAGTACTTC; CDR3aa: CASSLSIAKNIQYF
v_gene: TRBV27; abundance: .; d_gene: TRBD1; j_gene: TRBJ2-3; CDR3nt: TGTGCCAGCAGTTTTAAGGCAGGGGGATTAGATACGCAGTATTTT; CDR3aa: CASSFKAGGLDTQYF
v_gene: TRBV11-3; abundance: .; d_gene: .; j_gene: TRBJ2-7; CDR3nt: TGTGCCAGCAGCTTAGGGGCGGGGAGCTCCTACGAGCAGTACTTC; CDR3aa: CASSLGAGSSYEQYF
v_gene: TRBV21-1; abundance: .; d_gene: .; j_gene: TRBJ2-5; CDR3nt: TGTGCCAGCAGCTCAAGGGACAGGTGTTACCAAGAGACCCAGTACTTC; CDR3aa: CASSSRDRCYQETQYF
v_gene: TRBV9; abundance: .; d_gene: .; j_gene: TRBJ2-7; CDR3nt: TGTGCCAGCAGCGCGGACTACAGCTCCTACGAGCAGTACTTC; CDR3aa: CASSADYSSYEQYF
v_gene: TRBV4-1; abundance: .; d_gene: TRBD2; j_gene: TRBJ2-1; CDR3nt: TGCGCCAGCAGCCAAGCGGGGGGGCTTTACAATGAGCAGTTCTTC; CDR3aa: CASSQAGGLYNEQFF
v_gene: TRBV11-2; abundance: .; d_gene: .; j_gene: TRBJ2-5; CDR3nt: TGTGCCAGCAGCTTAGTTTATGGTAAAGAGACCCAGTACTTC; CDR3aa: CASSLVYGKETQYF
v_gene: TRBV27; abundance: .; d_gene: .; j_gene: TRBJ1-2; CDR3nt: TGTGCCAGCAGTCAGGGTTATGGCTACACCTTC; CDR3aa: CASSQGYGYTF
v_gene: TRBV4-1; abundance: .; d_gene: TRBD2; j_gene: TRBJ2-1; CDR3nt: TGCGCCAGCAGCCAGGGACTAGCGGGGGGGCCTTCGAGTGAGCAGTTCTTC; CDR3aa: CASSQGLAGGPSSEQFF